Listed below are T cell receptor beta chains from one sample, sequenced in a study of early T cells in non-severe SARS-CoV-2 infection. TCRdb reprocessed the 5' RACE reads via MiXCR and lists one record per CDR3 protein. Among 20,000 to 30,000 distinct CDR3 sequences listed, 3.5% to 5% were seen once. The sequencing input was whole blood. These receptors all come from an adult who was a healthcare worker with PCR-confirmed SARS-CoV-2 infection or an uninfected control (not recorded which). The CDR3 runs from the conserved cysteine through the conserved F or W.

v_call,j_call,cdr3_aa
TRBV4-3,TRBJ2-2,CASSQNTGELFF
TRBV20-1,TRBJ2-3,CSAEDPAGQGQYF
TRBV10-3,TRBJ1-1,CAIWDREVTEAFF
TRBV20-1,TRBJ2-1,CSAPPASGRANEQFF
TRBV7-6,TRBJ2-7,CASSSTGGEQYF
TRBV2,TRBJ1-5,CASGGPRKYSNQPQHF
TRBV4-3,TRBJ2-1,CASSLAGTNDNEQFF
TRBV4-2,TRBJ2-2,CASSREAGGPGGELFF
TRBV7-7,TRBJ2-7,CASSLAPGYEQYF
TRBV11-2,TRBJ2-1,CASSLVVGNEQFF
TRBV6-4,TRBJ2-2,CASSAGGTNTGELFF
TRBV6-2/TRBV6-3,TRBJ2-3,CASSYSRTWTDTQYF
TRBV11-2,TRBJ1-6,CASSFTGQSHSPLHF
TRBV7-2,TRBJ2-7,CASRTSGPYEQYF
TRBV7-3,TRBJ2-3,CASSLLAGTSTDTQYF
TRBV7-2,TRBJ2-5,CASSLSGSGYFQETQYF
TRBV3-2,TRBJ1-4,CASTFGRGPSLNEKLFF
TRBV3-1,TRBJ2-7,CASSRTHTGEYEQYF
TRBV28,TRBJ2-7,CASSQRVGGGEQYF
TRBV4-2,TRBJ2-7,CASSQNRDRGTHEQYF
TRBV18,TRBJ2-7,CASSPQGLAAYEQYF
TRBV20-1,TRBJ1-4,CSANLGGDEKLFF
TRBV11-2,TRBJ1-4,CASSLDWADEKLFF
TRBV3-1,TRBJ2-3,CASSQDTAVMAQYF
TRBV12-3/TRBV12-4,TRBJ1-3,CASSLQWPGNTIYF
TRBV19,TRBJ2-2,CASSLQTNTGELFF
TRBV18,TRBJ2-1,CASSPPSTMVNEQFF
TRBV5-1,TRBJ1-1,CASNKERGTEAFF
TRBV19,TRBJ1-5,CASRVGGGRNQPQHF
TRBV11-2,TRBJ1-5,CASSLSPSGGINQPQHF